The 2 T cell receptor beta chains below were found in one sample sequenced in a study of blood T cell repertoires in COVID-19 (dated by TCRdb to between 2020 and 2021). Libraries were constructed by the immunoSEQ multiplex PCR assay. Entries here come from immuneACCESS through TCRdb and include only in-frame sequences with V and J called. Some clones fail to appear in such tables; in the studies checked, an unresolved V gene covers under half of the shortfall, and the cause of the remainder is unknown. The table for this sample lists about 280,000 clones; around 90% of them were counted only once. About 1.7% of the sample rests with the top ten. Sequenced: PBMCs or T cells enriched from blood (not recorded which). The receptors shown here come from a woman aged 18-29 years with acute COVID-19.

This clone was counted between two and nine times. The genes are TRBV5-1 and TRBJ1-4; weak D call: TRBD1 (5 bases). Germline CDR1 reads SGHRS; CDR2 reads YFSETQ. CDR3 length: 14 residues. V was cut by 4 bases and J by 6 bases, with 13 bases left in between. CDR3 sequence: CASSQGGRDEKLFF. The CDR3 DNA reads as TGCGCCAGCAGCCAGGGTGGACGGGATGAAAAACTGTTTTTT.

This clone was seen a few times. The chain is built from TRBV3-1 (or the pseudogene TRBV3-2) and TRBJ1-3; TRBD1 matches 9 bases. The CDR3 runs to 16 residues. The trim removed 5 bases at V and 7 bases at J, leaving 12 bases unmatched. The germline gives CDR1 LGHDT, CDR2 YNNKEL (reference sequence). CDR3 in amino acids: CASSEINRGHLNTIYF. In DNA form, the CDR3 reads TGTGCCAGCAGCGAAATCAACAGGGGGCACCTCAACACCATATATTTT.